These T cell receptor beta chains were read from a single sample in a study of CD8+ T cells in alopecia areata. Produced via immunoSEQ multiplex PCR; TCRdb's table is partial and in-frame only. The table shows about 200,000 clones, with around three fifths occurring only once. The source material was CD4+ T cells sorted from blood, sampled at week 24, from a patient treated with tofacitinib. These receptors all stem from a human donor with alopecia areata. Each CDR3 is given without its conserved first and last residue. A D gene is named only where the DNA matches it firmly.

J,length,D,V,CDR3
TRBJ2-4,9,TRBD2,TRBV2,ASTGGSIQY
TRBJ1-1,10,TRBD1,TRBV29-1,SYDRVNTEAF
TRBJ2-1,14,TRBD2,TRBV5-6,ASSSPQAGGINEQF
TRBJ1-1,12,-,TRBV29-1,SVKGRLRKAEAF
TRBJ2-2,11,-,TRBV30,AWTGDQTGELF
TRBJ1-2,11,-,TRBV5-1,ASSLAEVGGYT
TRBJ2-1,13,TRBD2,TRBV2,ASRPLAGVYNEQF
TRBJ2-7,12,-,TRBV5-1,ASSFQDSSYEQY
TRBJ2-1,14,-,TRBV11-3,ASSSRPRGNYNEQF
TRBJ2-2,12,-,TRBV4-3,ASSQAPSAGELF
TRBJ2-7,15,TRBD1,TRBV7-2,ASSLARGGGLYDEQY
TRBJ2-7,12,-,TRBV18,ASSPQGEGYEQY
TRBJ2-5,12,-,TRBV5-1,ASSTGRQQETQY
TRBJ2-7,13,TRBD1,TRBV6-5,ASSYEGTGSYEQY
TRBJ2-5,11,TRBD1,TRBV5-1,ASSSQGQETQY
TRBJ2-1,12,-,TRBV19,ASSMGVNYNEQF
TRBJ1-5,11,-,TRBV30,AWSTVGNQPQH
TRBJ2-7,13,TRBD2,TRBV29-1,SVEVSGTPTYEQY
TRBJ1-1,9,-,TRBV30,AWSASTEAF